The sequence of this T cell receptor beta chain was determined in a study of CD8+ T cells in alopecia areata (dated 2018 in TCRdb). As for the study more broadly: The treated patients, all with moderate-to-severe alopecia areata, were enrolled in an open-label pilot trial of oral tofacitinib given at 5 to 10 mg twice daily. Patients received tofacitinib for 6 to 18 months and were then followed off drug for 6 months to check for delayed response and recurrence. In treated patients, disease severity was measured using the SALT score, which gives the percentage of scalp surface area affected. The study used high-throughput TCRbeta sequencing to examine T cell clonal expansion in alopecia areata, in both the C3H/HeJ mouse model and human patients. On the human side, TCRbeta sequencing was run on scalp tissue and on sorted CD4+ and CD8+ peripheral blood T cells from healthy controls and from alopecia areata patients with either patchy or totalis/universalis disease. Tofacitinib-treated patients had biopsies at baseline and at 4 and 24 weeks of treatment, with a later scalp biopsy in several patients. Clonality in the scalp was compared among normal scalp (n=4), patchy alopecia areata scalp (n=8), and alopecia totalis/universalis scalp (n=8). RNA was extracted with the PAXgene miRNA kit for fixed scalp, the miRNeasy kit for PBMCs, and the RNeasy kit for mouse skin. Amplification of TCRbeta CDR3 regions was done by immunoSEQ multiplex PCR using 35 Vbeta forward primers and 13 Jbeta reverse primers. The investigation overall reported the following: Because the treated cohort was small and included a single nonresponder, larger studies are needed to assess links between baseline CD8+ expansion and response. Shared TCR sequences between patients were less evident than in mice, which may be partly attributable to HLA diversity in the patient population. Lesional scalp, especially in alopecia totalis/universalis, showed higher clonality and more expanded CD8+ clones than normal scalp, suggesting antigenic drive. Unlike mouse skin, which is dominated by gammadelta T cells, normal human skin has resident alphabeta T cells that are also sequenced, and this complicates analysis of the scalp TCR repertoire. Tofacitinib significantly decreased scalp clonality and the number of expanded CD8+ clones among the top 100 scalp clones. Many expanded lesional clones were found to persist in scalp and blood during tofacitinib treatment, and relapse after treatment cessation may be partly explained by this persistence.

The library was made by the immunoSEQ multiplex PCR assay. To provide template for TCR sequencing, every sample had RNA extracted and reverse transcribed into cDNA. First-strand cDNA was synthesized using SuperScript III with a 2:1 mix of oligo-dT and random hexamers. Amplification bias was assessed with a synthetic immune receptor repertoire, and residual bias was removed computationally. Regarding the original processing steps: Raw reads were preprocessed for error removal, and CDR3 was defined according to IMGT conventions as running from the conserved cysteine to phenylalanine. To get clonality, Shannon entropy was normalized by log2 of the number of productive unique TCRs and the result was subtracted from 1. Whether scalp clones were CD4 or CD8 was inferred by matching scalp TCRbeta sequences against CD4 and CD8 repertoires sorted from blood. TCRdb holds this immuneACCESS table with in-frame rearrangements only. Some clones are missing; in checked studies, unresolved V genes explain under half, and the rest has no known cause. V, J and clone size are taken as reported in that table, and D and trimming were inferred from the DNA itself. The sample records approximately 300,000 clones, 55% to 75% of which are singletons. Of the sample, over 1.5% falls within the top ten clones.

The CDR3 runs 17 residues from the cysteine to the phenylalanine. The CDR3 DNA has 51 bases and is translated from base 1. The germline V gene yields KGHSH for CDR1 and LQKENI for CDR2. V is trimmed back by 3 bases and J by 0 bases, and the junction contains 8 bases that no gene match accounts for. The time point label, as the study defines it: around 22 weeks on oral tofacitinib. Interpreted using the paper, the treatment or condition label stands for: oral pan-JAK inhibitor, 5-10 mg twice daily. From alopecia areata patients, peripheral blood was collected along with lesional scalp punch biopsies. PBMCs were separated by density centrifugation and stained for CD3, CD4 and CD8, after which CD4+ and CD8+ T cells were sorted on a FACSAria. Turning to this clone: Which antigen it targets is not known. No per-base quality is available; no much larger clone lies one base away.

The origin of this receptor is a human donor with alopecia areata. This chain joins TRBV18 to TRBJ1-5; 7 of the junction bases match TRBD1. The specimen comprised CD4+ T cells sorted from blood, sampled at week 24, from a patient treated with tofacitinib. At the DNA level, the sequence is TGTGCCAGCTCACCCCAGGGACAGCTGAATAGCAATCAGCCCCAGCATTTT. It codes for CASSPQGQLNSNQPQHF.